This entry concerns a single T cell receptor beta chain. The data were obtained in a study of human T cells and chemical hapten exposure. Whole-study context: The sensitizer, 2% DPC, was used on around 2 cm by around 2 cm of upper inner arm skin.

The CDR3 loop spans 16 amino acids. V was clipped by 6 bases and J by 4 bases; unmatched bases: 13. In germline, CDR1 is SNHLY, CDR2 FYNNEI. Indicated time point: patch test 3, about 24 weeks after DPC sensitization. The treatment was: therapeutic diphenylcyclopropenone sensitization with weekly scalp DPC. TCRdb re-analysed the RACE reads in MiXCR, keeping a single row per CDR3 protein. This repertoire shows 90,000 to 110,000 distinct CDR3 sequences, less than 40% found once; its top ten account for around 2.7%. The sample in question was whole blood, obtained in connection with sensitization to the hapten diphenylcyclopropenone (DPC). This chain joins TRBV2 and TRBJ2-3, with 7 bases fitting TRBD1. This clonotype originated in a man aged 40-49 years with alopecia areata. Some clones in this sample may be carry-over from other donors' samples. The DNA of the CDR3 is TGTGCCAGCAGATCGGACAGGCAGAGGTTCGCAGATACGCAGTATTTT. Translated, it gives CASRSDRQRFADTQYF.